This entry lists 10 T cell receptor beta chains sequenced from one sample in a study of cytomegalovirus exposure and HLA in healthy donors. Profiling relied on immunoSEQ multiplex PCR, and the TCRdb table lists in-frame clones only, not all of them. The table records 130,000 to 150,000 clones, approximately 86% of them present only once. The sample consisted of PBMCs. Every receptor here comes from a man aged 18 to 30 in good health and CMV-seropositive.

The CDR3, as DNA: TGCGCCAGCAGCTCGTCAGGCACAGATACGCAGTATTTT. It yields the protein CASSSSGTDTQYF. V is TRBV5-1 and J is TRBJ2-3; D unresolved. CDR1 SGHRS and CDR2 YFSETQ come from the germline V gene. V gave up 3 bases and J gave up 1 base, with 6 bases separating them. The CDR3 is 13 residues long.

The gene calls are TRBV2 and TRBJ2-3; the D is unclear. Trimming removed 7 bases from V and 9 bases from J, with 14 bases in between. The CDR3 extends over 12 amino acids. Per the germline V gene, CDR1 is SNHLY and CDR2 is FYNNEI. CDR3 in amino acids: CASTITENTQYF. CDR3 nucleotides: TGTGCCAGCACCATTACAGAAAACACGCAGTATTTT.

The chain combines TRBV6-4 with TRBJ2-1; 10 bases agree with TRBD2. The V gene end was trimmed by 4 bases and the J gene end by 4 bases; junction bases not matched to a gene: 7. This CDR3 has 16 amino acids. CDR1 and CDR2 (germline): MRHNA, SNTAGT. This CDR3 reads CASSGGGLAEYNEQFF. CDR3 DNA: TGTGCCAGCAGTGGGGGAGGACTAGCGGAATACAATGAGCAGTTCTTC.

The V gene is TRBV5-6, the J gene TRBJ2-7; maybe TRBD1 (5 bases). In germline, CDR1 is SGHDT, CDR2 YYEEEE. The ends were cut back, 0 bases at V and 5 bases at J, with 12 bases in the middle. CDR3 length: 14 amino acids. CDR3 protein: CASSLEWLQDEQYF. The CDR3 nucleotides are TGTGCCAGCAGCTTGGAATGGCTACAGGACGAGCAGTACTTC.

On this clone itself: No DNA is shown, since the ends of the CDR3 on it are uncertain; the CDR3 is the one TCRdb lists. The rearrangement uses TRBV5-1 and TRBJ1-1; TRBD1 is the table's D call, not checked against the DNA. Germline loops: CDR1 SGHRS, CDR2 YFSETQ. Ends included, the CDR3 has 17 residues. The CDR3 reads CASSYTFGTGSNTEAFF.

The V and J genes are TRBV5-1 and TRBJ1-2; D may be TRBD1 (6 bases). Germline values: CDR1 SGHRS, CDR2 YFSETQ. The CDR3 runs to 14 residues. The germline V and J ends were trimmed by 3 bases and 5 bases, with 14 bases remaining between them. CDR3: CASSWGGGGYGYTF. The CDR3 region has the DNA TGCGCCAGCAGCTGGGGGGGCGGCGGTTATGGCTACACCTTC.

The V gene is TRBV6-1, the J gene TRBJ2-3, with D possibly being TRBD2 (6 bases). CDR3 size: 13 residues. V dropped 5 bases and J dropped 2 bases, with 8 bases sitting between them. Germline CDR1 is MNHNS and CDR2 is SASEGT. In nucleotides, the CDR3 is TGTGCCAGCAGTTGGGACTCCACAGATACGCAGTATTTT. Residues: CASSWDSTDTQYF.

The chain is built from TRBV6-5 and TRBJ2-2; D may be TRBD1 (6 bases). V shed 6 bases and J shed 3 bases, with 14 bases lying between them. CDR1 is MNHEY and CDR2 is SVGAGI in the germline V gene. The CDR3 covers 15 residues. CDR3 DNA sequence: TGTGCCAGCAGCTCCGGGACAACCTACACCGGGGAGCTGTTTTTT. This codes for CASSSGTTYTGELFF.

The gene calls are TRBV14 and TRBJ1-1, with D possibly being TRBD1 (5 bases). Trimming removed 4 bases from V and 1 base from J, with 13 bases in between. CDR3 length equals 15 residues. Germline CDR1 is SGHDN and CDR2 is FVKESK. Here the CDR3 DNA reads TGTGCCAGCAGCCCGTTAGGGCAGGGGAACACTGAAGCTTTCTTT. It translates to CASSPLGQGNTEAFF.

The genes are TRBV7-9 and TRBJ2-5, with TRBD1 identical over 8 bases. With V trimmed by 3 bases and J by 3 bases, 0 bases remained unmatched. This CDR3 is 13 amino acids long. The V gene's germline CDR1 is SEHNR and CDR2 FQNEAQ (reference sequence). This chain's CDR3 is CASSLTGEETQYF. As DNA, the CDR3 is TGTGCCAGCAGCTTGACAGGGGAAGAGACCCAGTACTTC.